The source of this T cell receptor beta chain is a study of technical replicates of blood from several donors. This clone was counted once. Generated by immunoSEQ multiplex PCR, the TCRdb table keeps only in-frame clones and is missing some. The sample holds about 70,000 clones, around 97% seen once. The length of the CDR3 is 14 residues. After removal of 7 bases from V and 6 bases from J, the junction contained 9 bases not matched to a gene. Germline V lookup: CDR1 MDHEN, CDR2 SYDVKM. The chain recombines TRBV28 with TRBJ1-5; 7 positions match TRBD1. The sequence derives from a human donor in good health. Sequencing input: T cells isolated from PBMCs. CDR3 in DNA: TGTGCCAGCAAACCCGGACAGGCACGTCAGCCCCAGCATTTT. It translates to CASKPGQARQPQHF.